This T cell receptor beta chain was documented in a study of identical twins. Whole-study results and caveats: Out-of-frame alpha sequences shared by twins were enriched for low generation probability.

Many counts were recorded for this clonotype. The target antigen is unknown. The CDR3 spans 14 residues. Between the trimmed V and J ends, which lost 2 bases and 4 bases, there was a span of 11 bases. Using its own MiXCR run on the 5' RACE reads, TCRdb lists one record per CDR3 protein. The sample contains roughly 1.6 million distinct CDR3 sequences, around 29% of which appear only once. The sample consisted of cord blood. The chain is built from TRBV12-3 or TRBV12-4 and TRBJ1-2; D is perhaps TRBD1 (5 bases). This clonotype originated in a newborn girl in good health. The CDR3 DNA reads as TGTGCCAGCAGTTTATCTCGGGGCCTCTATGGCTACACCTTC. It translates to CASSLSRGLYGYTF.